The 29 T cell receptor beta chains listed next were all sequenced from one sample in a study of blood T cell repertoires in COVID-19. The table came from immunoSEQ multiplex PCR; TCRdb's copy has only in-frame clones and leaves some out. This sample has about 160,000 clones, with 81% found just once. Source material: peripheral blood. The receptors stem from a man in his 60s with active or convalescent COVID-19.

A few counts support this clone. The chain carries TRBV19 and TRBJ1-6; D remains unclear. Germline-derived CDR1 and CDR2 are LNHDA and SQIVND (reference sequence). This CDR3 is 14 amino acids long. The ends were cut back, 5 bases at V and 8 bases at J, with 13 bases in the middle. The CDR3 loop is CASSSTGRDSPLHF. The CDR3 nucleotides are TGTGCCAGTAGTTCCACGGGTCGGGATTCACCCCTCCACTTT.

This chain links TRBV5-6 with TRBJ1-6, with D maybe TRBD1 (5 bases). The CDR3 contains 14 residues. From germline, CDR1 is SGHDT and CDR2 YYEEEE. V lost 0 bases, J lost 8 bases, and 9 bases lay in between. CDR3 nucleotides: TGTGCCAGCAGCTTGGAACCGGGGGATTCACCCCTCCACTTT. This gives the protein CASSLEPGDSPLHF.

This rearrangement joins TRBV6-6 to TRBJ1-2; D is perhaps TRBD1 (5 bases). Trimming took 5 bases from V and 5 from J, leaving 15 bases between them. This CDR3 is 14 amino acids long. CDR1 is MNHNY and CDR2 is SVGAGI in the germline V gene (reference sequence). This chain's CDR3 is CASSRGGRAYGYTF. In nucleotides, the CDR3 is TGTGCCAGCAGTAGGGGCGGCAGGGCTTATGGCTACACCTTC.

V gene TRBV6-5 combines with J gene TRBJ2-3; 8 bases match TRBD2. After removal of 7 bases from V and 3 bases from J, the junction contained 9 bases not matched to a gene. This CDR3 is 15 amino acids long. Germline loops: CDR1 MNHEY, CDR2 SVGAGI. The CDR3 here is CASTREGRMTDTQYF. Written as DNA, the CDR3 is TGTGCCAGCACCCGGGAGGGCCGTATGACAGATACGCAGTATTTT.

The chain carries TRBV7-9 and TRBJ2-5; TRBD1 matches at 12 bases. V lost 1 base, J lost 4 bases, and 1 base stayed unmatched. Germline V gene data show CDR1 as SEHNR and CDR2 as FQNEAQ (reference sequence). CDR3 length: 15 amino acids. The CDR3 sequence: CASSLGDRGPETQYF. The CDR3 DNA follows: TGTGCCAGCAGCTTAGGGGACAGGGGGCCAGAGACCCAGTACTTC.

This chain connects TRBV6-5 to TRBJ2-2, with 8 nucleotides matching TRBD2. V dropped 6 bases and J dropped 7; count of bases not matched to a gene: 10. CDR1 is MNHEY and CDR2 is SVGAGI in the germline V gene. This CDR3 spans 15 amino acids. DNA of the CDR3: TGTGCCAGCAGCGAGCGGGGGTTCCCTCACGGGGAGCTGTTTTTT. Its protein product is CASSERGFPHGELFF.

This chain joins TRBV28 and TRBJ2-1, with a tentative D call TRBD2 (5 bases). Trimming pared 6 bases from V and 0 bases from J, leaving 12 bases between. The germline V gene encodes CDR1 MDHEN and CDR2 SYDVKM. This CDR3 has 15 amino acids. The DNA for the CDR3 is TGTGCCAGCAGCCTGCAGAGCGGCTCCTACAATGAGCAGTTCTTC. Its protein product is CASSLQSGSYNEQFF.

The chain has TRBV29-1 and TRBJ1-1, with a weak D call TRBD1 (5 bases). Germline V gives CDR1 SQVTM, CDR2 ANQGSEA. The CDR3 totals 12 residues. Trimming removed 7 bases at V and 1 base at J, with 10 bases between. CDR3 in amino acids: CSGRQRNTEAFF. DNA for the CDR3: TGCAGCGGACGACAGAGGAACACTGAAGCTTTCTTT.

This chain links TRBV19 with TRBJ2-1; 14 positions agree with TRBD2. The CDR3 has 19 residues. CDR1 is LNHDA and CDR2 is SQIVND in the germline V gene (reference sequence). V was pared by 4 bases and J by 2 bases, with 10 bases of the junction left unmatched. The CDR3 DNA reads TGTGCCAGTAGTACCCAGGGACTAGCGGGGGCCCTAGCCTACAATGAGCAGTTCTTC. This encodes CASSTQGLAGALAYNEQFF.

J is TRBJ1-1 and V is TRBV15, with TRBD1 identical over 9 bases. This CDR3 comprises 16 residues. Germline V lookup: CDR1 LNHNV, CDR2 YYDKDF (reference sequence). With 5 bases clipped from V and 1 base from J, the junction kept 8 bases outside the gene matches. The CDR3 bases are TGTGCCACCAGCCCCCGGTTGGGACAGGGGAACACTGAAGCTTTCTTT. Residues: CATSPRLGQGNTEAFF. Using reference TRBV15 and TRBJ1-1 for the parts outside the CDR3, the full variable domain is DAMVIQNPRYQVTQFGKPVTLSCSQTLNHNVMYWYQQKSSQAPKLLFHYYDKDFNNEADTPDNFQSRRPNTSFCFLDIRSPGLGDTAMYLCATSPRLGQGNTEAFFGQGTRLTVV.

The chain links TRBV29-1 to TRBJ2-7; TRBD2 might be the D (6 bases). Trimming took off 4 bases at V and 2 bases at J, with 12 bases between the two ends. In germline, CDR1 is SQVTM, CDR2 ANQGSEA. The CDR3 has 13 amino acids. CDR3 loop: CSVGRGGTYEQYF. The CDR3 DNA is TGCAGCGTTGGGAGGGGTGGGACCTACGAGCAGTACTTC.

In DNA, the CDR3 is TGTGCCAGCACTTGGGACAGGGGGTCATACGAGCAGTACTTC. Translated, it gives CASTWDRGSYEQYF. V gene TRBV2 combines with J gene TRBJ2-7; 11 nucleotides agree with TRBD1. The V gene end was trimmed by 7 bases and the J gene end by 4 bases; junction bases not matched to a gene: 6. The CDR3 is 14 amino acids. Germline CDR1 and CDR2: SNHLY and FYNNEI.

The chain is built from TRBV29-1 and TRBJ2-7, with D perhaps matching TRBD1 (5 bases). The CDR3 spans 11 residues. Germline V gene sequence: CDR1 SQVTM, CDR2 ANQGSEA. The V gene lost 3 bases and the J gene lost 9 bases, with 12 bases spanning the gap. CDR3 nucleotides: TGCAGCGTTGATAGGGGATCTGTGCAGTACTTC. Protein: CSVDRGSVQYF.

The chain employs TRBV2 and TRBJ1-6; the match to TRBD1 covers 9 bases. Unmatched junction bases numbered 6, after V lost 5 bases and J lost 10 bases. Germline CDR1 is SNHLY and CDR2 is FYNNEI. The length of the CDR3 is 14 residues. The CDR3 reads CASSPGTGNSPLHF. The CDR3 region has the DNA TGTGCCAGCAGTCCCGGGACAGGGAACTCACCCCTCCACTTT.

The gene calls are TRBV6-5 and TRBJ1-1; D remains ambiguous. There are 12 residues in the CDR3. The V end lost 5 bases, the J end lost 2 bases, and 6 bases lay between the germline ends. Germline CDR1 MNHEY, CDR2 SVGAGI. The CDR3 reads CASSRGNTEAFF. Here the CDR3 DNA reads TGTGCCAGCAGTCGGGGAAACACTGAAGCTTTCTTT.

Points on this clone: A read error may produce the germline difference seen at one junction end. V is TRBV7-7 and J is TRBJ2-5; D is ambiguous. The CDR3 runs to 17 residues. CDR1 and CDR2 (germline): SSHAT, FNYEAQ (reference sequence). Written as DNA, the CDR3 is TGTGCTAGCAGCCCCTGGAGTCCCGCTGGGTTCCAAGAGACCCAGTACTTC. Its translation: CASSPWSPAGFQETQYF.

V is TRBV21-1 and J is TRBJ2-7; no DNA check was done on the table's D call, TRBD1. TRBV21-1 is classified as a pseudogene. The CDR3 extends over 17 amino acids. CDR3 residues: CASSKDGGDRVFYEQYF. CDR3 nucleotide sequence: TGTGCCAGCAGCAAAGACGGGGGGGACAGGGTGTTCTACGAGCAGTACTTC.

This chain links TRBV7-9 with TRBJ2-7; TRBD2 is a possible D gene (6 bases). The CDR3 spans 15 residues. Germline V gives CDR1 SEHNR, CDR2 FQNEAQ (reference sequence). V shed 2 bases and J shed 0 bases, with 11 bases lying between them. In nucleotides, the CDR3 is TGTGCCAGCAGCTTATCGGGGGATAGCTCCTACGAGCAGTACTTC. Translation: CASSLSGDSSYEQYF.

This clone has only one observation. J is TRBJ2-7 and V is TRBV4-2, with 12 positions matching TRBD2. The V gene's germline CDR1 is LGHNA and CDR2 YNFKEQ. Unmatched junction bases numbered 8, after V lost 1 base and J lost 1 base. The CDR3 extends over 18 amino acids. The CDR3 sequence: CASSQAAGLAGGSYEQYF. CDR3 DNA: TGTGCCAGCAGCCAAGCGGCGGGACTAGCGGGTGGATCCTACGAGCAGTACTTC.

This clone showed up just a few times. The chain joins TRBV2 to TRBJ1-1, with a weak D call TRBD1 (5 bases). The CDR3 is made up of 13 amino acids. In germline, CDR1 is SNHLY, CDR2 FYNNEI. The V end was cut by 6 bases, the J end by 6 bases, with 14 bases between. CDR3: CASSQRTGAEAFF. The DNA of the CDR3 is TGTGCCAGCAGCCAGAGAACGGGGGCTGAAGCTTTCTTT. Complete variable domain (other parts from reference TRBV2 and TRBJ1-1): EPEVTQTPSHQVTQMGQEVILRCVPISNHLYFYWYRQILGQKVEFLVSFYNNEISEKSEIFDDQFSVERPDGSNFTLKIRSTKLEDSAMYFCASSQRTGAEAFFGQGTRLTVV.

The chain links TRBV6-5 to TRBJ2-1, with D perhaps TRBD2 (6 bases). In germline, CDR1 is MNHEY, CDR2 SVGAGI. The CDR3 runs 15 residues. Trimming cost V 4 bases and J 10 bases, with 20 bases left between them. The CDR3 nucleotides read TGTGCCAGCAGTTGGGGACTGGTCCCCCATAAGGAGCAGTTCTTC. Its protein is CASSWGLVPHKEQFF.

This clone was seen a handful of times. The CDR3 DNA reads TGTGCCAGCAGTGACTCAGGGGGCCCCTACGAGCAGTACTTC. Encoded protein: CASSDSGGPYEQYF. V usage is TRBV25-1 and J usage is TRBJ2-7; TRBD1 aligns across 8 bases. Germline assignment: CDR1 MGHDK and CDR2 SYGVNS. With 3 bases clipped from V and 2 bases from J, the junction kept 3 bases outside the gene matches. This CDR3 is built from 14 residues.

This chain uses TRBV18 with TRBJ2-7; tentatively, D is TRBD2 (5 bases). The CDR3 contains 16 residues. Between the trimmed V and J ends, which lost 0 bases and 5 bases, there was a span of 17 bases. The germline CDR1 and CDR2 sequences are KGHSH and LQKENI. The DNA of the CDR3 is TGTGCCAGCTCACCACCTGTCGGTCTCCAGCGGCACGAGCAGTACTTC. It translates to CASSPPVGLQRHEQYF.

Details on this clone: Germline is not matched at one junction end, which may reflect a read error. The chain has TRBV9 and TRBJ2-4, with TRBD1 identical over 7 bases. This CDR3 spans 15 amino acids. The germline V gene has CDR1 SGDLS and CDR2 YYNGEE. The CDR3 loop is CASSLHDRAELPILF. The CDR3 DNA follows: TGTGCCAGCAGCCTCCACGACAGGGCCGAACTTCCGATTCTCTTC.

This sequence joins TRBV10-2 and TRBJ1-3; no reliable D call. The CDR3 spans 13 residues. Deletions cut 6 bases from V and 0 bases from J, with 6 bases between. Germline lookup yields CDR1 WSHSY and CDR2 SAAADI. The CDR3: CASSTDSGNTIYF. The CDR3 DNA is TGCGCCAGCAGCACAGACTCTGGAAACACCATATATTTT.

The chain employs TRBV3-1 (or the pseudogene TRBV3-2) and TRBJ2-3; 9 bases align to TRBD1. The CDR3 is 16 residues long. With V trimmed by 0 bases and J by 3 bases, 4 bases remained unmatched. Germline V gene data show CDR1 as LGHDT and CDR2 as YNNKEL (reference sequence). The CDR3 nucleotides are TGTGCCAGCAGCCAAGACCCGACAGGGGGAACAGATACGCAGTATTTT. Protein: CASSQDPTGGTDTQYF.

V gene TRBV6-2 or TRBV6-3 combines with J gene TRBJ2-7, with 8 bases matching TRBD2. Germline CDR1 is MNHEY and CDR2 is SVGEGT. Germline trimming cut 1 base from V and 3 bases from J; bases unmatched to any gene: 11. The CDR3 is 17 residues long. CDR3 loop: CASSYFSSGGASYEQYF. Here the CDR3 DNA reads TGTGCCAGCAGTTACTTCAGCTCCGGGGGGGCCAGCTACGAGCAGTACTTC.

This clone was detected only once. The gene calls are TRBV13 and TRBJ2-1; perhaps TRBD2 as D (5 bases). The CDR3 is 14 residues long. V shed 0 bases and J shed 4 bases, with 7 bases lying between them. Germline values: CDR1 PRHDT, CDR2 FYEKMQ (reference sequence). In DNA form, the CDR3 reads TGTGCCAGCAGCTTAGGCTCGGGATACAATGAGCAGTTCTTC. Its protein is CASSLGSGYNEQFF.

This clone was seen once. CDR3 residues: CASSSGQGYQETQYF. The DNA for the CDR3 is TGTGCCAGTAGTAGTGGACAGGGGTACCAAGAGACCCAGTACTTC. V is TRBV19 and J is TRBJ2-5; TRBD1 aligns across 9 bases. From germline, CDR1 is LNHDA and CDR2 SQIVND (reference sequence). The CDR3 runs to 15 residues. The V gene end was trimmed by 4 bases and the J gene end by 0 bases; junction bases not matched to a gene: 3.